This T cell receptor beta chain came from a study of beta chain features in type 1 diabetes. Study-level results: Shorter TCRB CDR3s, moderately but significantly so, marked every one of the four CD4+ subsets in Type 1 diabetes patients.

To note about this clone: What it binds is unknown.

Cell sorting via CD45RO/CCR7/CD25/CD127/CD95/CD27 was performed to obtain CD4+ naive, central memory, regulatory and stem cell-like memory cells. Purity exceeding 95% was reached by all sorted populations. CDR1 GTSNPN and CDR2 SVGIG come from the germline V gene (reference sequence). V was clipped by 5 bases and J by 0 bases, with 20 bases between them. This CDR3 has 17 residues. Expressed TCRB transcripts were sequenced because the isolated RNA had all been reverse transcribed beforehand. Measured with immunoSEQ multiplex PCR; TCRdb has only the in-frame clones, and not every one. This table holds hundreds of thousands of clones, over 11% found once.

V is TRBV30 and J is TRBJ1-3; perhaps TRBD1 as D (6 bases). The sequence derives from a man aged 18 to 29 with type 1 diabetes. Sequencing used naive CD4+ T cells from blood. The DNA for the CDR3 is TGTGCCTGGGGGGACATGGGACGGAGATTCTCTGGAAACACCATATATTTT. This encodes CAWGDMGRRFSGNTIYF.